Listed below are T cell receptor beta chains from one sample, sequenced in a study of cytomegalovirus exposure and HLA in healthy donors. Clones were read by immunoSEQ multiplex PCR, and TCRdb kept only the in-frame ones, dropping some. This table has about 140,000 clones, approximately 84% appearing once. The specimen was PBMCs. Every receptor here comes from a woman aged 55-69 years in good health and CMV-seropositive. Each CDR3 is given with its conserved first and last residue. A D gene is named only where the DNA matches it firmly. Some rows have no size entry. The others give once, few or many, or a class for an expanded clone.

j_call v_call d_call clone_size cdr3_nt cdr3_aa
TRBJ2-1 TRBV5-1 NA NA TGCGCCAGCAGCTTGGGGGACTCCTCCCGGGTGGTCAATGAGCAGTTCTTC CASSLGDSSRVVNEQFF
TRBJ2-7 TRBV9 TRBD2 NA TGTGCCAGCAGCGGTGTCGGTCTAGCGGGAGCAGGCTACGAGCAGTACTTC CASSGVGLAGAGYEQYF
TRBJ2-3 TRBV4-2 NA NA TGTGCCAGCAGCCAAGTTGGTGGTAGCGGCACAGATACGCAGTATTTT CASSQVGGSGTDTQYF
TRBJ2-3 TRBV28 NA NA TGTGCCAGCAGGACGGAGGGGGCGGGTACAGATACGCAGTATTTT CASRTEGAGTDTQYF
TRBJ2-1 TRBV15 NA NA TGTGCCACCAGCGAGCTAAGGGGGTATGAGCAGTTCTTC CATSELRGYEQFF
TRBJ2-7 TRBV28 NA NA TGTGCCAGCAGTTCCCCTGGCGGATCCTACGAGCAGTACTTC CASSSPGGSYEQYF
TRBJ2-3 TRBV19 NA NA TGTGCCAGTAACCCCGGGAGTCTCGGCACAGATACGCAGTATTTT CASNPGSLGTDTQYF
TRBJ2-3 TRBV7-2 NA once TGTGCCAGCAGCTTACAGGGACAAGATACGCAGTATTTT CASSLQGQDTQYF
TRBJ1-2 TRBV4-1 NA NA TGCGCCAGCAGCCAAGACTCAGCGGGTAACTATGGCTACACCTTC CASSQDSAGNYGYTF
TRBJ1-6 TRBV30 NA NA TGTGCCTGGAGTTATTCGAGTTATAATTCACCCCTCCACTTT CAWSYSSYNSPLHF
TRBJ1-1 TRBV19 TRBD1 NA TGTGCCAGTGGGACAGGCGGGTATACTGAAGCTTTCTTT CASGTGGYTEAFF
TRBJ2-3 TRBV6-5 TRBD2 NA TGTGCCAGCAGTAAGGGACTAGTAGAAGATACGCAGTATTTT CASSKGLVEDTQYF
TRBJ2-3 TRBV2 TRBD2 few TGTGCCAGCAGAATAGCGGGCTCCACAGATACGCAGTATTTT CASRIAGSTDTQYF
TRBJ1-2 TRBV27 NA NA TGTGCCAGCAGTTTCGGGAGGGATAACTATGGCTACACCTTC CASSFGRDNYGYTF
TRBJ2-6 TRBV5-4 TRBD2 few TGTGCCAGCAGCCATAGCGGGAGGGCCTCTGGGGCCAACGTCCTGACTTTC CASSHSGRASGANVLTF
TRBJ2-7 TRBV27 TRBD2 NA TGTGCCAGCAGTTTCACTAGCGGGACATGCGAGCAGTACTTC CASSFTSGTCEQYF
TRBJ2-1 TRBV4-1 TRBD2 once TGCGCCACCACAACCGGACTAGCGGGGCTCAATGAGCAGTTCTTC CATTTGLAGLNEQFF
TRBJ1-2 TRBV6-5 NA NA TGTGCCAGCAGAACCGGGACATATGAAGGTGGCTACACCTTC CASRTGTYEGGYTF
TRBJ2-7 TRBV28 TRBD2 NA TGTGCCAGCAGTTTAGAGGGCGGGAGGCCCTCCTACGAGCAGTACTTC CASSLEGGRPSYEQYF
TRBJ2-1 TRBV30 NA NA TGTGCCCACGATGTACTAGCCAATGAGCAGTTCTTC CAHDVLANEQFF
TRBJ2-7 TRBV19 TRBD1 NA TGTGCCAGTAGCCCGGGACAGCCCTACGAGCAGTACTTC CASSPGQPYEQYF
TRBJ2-1 TRBV25-1 TRBD2 NA TGTGCCAGCAGTCCTTTGGCGGGAGTGGAGTTCTTC CASSPLAGVEFF
TRBJ1-5 TRBV28 NA NA TGTGCCAGCAGTTCCTCAGGGCCCTTCCTTAATCAGCCCCAGCATTTT CASSSSGPFLNQPQHF
TRBJ2-5 TRBV5-1 NA NA TGCGCCAGCAGCTACAATCGACAGCCCACGCAAGAGACCCAGTACTTC CASSYNRQPTQETQYF
TRBJ2-7 TRBV25-1 TRBD2 few TGTGCCAGCAGTGCCACGGGCCGACTAGCGGGAGTTGACGAGCAGTACTTC CASSATGRLAGVDEQYF
TRBJ1-1 TRBV29-1 TRBD1 NA TGCAGCGTTGAAGCACAGGGGTTCACTGAAGCTTTCTTT CSVEAQGFTEAFF
TRBJ2-5 TRBV28 TRBD2 NA TGTGCCAGCAGTTTTGCGCTAGCGGGAGGGGGAGAGACCCAGTACTTC CASSFALAGGGETQYF
TRBJ1-2 TRBV4-1 NA NA TGCGCCAGCAGCCAAGGAAACAGGATAGACTATGGCTACACCTTC CASSQGNRIDYGYTF
TRBJ1-3 TRBV27 NA NA TGTGCCAGCAGTATATCCAGGGGAAACACCATATATTTT CASSISRGNTIYF
TRBJ2-5 TRBV28 NA NA TGTGCCATCGTCAGCGGGACCCAGTACTTC CAIVSGTQYF
TRBJ1-4 TRBV2 NA NA TGTGCCAGCTACAGGGATAGGGCAACTAATGAAAAACTGTTTTTT CASYRDRATNEKLFF